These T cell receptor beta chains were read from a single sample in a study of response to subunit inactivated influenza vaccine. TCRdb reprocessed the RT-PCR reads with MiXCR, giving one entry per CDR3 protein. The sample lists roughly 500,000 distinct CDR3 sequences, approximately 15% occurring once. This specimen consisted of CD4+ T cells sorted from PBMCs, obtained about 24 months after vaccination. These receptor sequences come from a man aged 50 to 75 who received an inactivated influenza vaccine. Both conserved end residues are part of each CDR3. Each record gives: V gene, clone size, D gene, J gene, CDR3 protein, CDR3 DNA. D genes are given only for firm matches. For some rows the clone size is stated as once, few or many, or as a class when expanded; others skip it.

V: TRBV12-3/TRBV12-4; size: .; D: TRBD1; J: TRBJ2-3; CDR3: CASSGLQGRGPQYF; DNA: TGTGCCAGCAGTGGTTTGCAGGGAAGGGGGCCGCAGTATTTT
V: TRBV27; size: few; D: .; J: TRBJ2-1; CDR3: CASSSERGYEQFF; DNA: TGTGCCAGCAGCAGTGAAAGGGGGTATGAGCAGTTCTTC
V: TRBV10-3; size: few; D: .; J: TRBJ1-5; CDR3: CAISEGYSNQPQHF; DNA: TGTGCCATCAGTGAGGGATATAGCAATCAGCCCCAGCATTTT
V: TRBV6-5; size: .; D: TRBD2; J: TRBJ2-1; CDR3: CASSSRTSGVDEQFF; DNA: TGTGCCAGCAGTTCGCGGACTAGCGGCGTGGATGAGCAGTTCTTC
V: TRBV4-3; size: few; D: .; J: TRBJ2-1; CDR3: CASSQEKGLEQFF; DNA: TGCGCCAGCAGCCAAGAGAAGGGACTTGAGCAGTTCTTC
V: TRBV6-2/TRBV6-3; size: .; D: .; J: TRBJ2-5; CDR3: CASSRRQSLYQETQYF; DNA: TGTGCCAGCAGCCGGCGACAGTCCCTGTACCAAGAGACCCAGTACTTC
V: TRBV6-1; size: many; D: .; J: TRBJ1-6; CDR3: CASSEDPRANSPLHF; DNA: TGTGCCAGCAGTGAAGACCCCCGAGCTAATTCACCCCTCCACTTT
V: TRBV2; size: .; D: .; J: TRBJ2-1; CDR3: CASSEASIINEQFF; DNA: TGTGCCAGCAGTGAAGCTAGCATAATCAATGAGCAGTTCTTC
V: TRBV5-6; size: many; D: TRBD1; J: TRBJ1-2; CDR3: CASSLGGTGPFGYTF; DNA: TGTGCCAGCAGCTTGGGTGGGACAGGGCCCTTTGGCTACACCTTC
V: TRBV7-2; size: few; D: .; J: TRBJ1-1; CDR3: CASSSMATVTEAFF; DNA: TGTGCCAGCAGCTCCATGGCCACAGTCACTGAAGCTTTCTTT
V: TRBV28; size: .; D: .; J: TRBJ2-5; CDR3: CASSGGTFQETQYF; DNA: TGTGCCAGCAGCGGGGGGACATTTCAAGAGACCCAGTACTTC
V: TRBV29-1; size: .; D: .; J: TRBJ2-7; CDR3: CSTILSYEQYF; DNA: TGCAGCACGATCCTCTCCTACGAGCAGTACTTC
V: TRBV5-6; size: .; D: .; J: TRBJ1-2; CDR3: CASSLVQGMGGCTF; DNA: TGTGCCAGCAGCTTGGTTCAGGGGATGGGTGGCTGCACCTTC
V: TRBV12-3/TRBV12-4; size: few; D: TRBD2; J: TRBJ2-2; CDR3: CASSFSGRTGELFF; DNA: TGTGCCAGCAGTTTTAGCGGGAGGACCGGGGAGCTGTTTTTT
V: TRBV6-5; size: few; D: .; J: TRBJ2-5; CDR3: CASSYGGTRETQYF; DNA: TGTGCCAGCAGTTACGGGGGAACCCGGGAGACCCAGTACTTC
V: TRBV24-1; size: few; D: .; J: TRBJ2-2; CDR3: CATSDSNRGLGGELFF; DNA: TGTGCCACCAGTGATTCGAACCGGGGGCTCGGCGGGGAGCTGTTTTTT
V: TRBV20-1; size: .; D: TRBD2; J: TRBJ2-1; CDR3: CSAISGSRNEQFF; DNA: TGCAGTGCAATTAGCGGGAGCAGGAATGAGCAGTTCTTC
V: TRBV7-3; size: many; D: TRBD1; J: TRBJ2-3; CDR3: CASSSLQGPDTQYF; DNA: TGTGCCAGCAGCTCACTACAGGGGCCAGATACGCAGTATTTT
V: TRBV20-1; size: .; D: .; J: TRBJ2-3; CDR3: CSAKASVTDTQYF; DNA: TGCAGTGCTAAGGCTAGCGTAACAGATACGCAGTATTTT
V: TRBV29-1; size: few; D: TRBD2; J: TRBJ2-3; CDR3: CSVSGRFTDTQYF; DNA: TGCAGCGTCAGCGGGAGGTTCACAGATACGCAGTATTTT
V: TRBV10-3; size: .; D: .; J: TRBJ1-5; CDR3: CAIRDSRDQPQHF; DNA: TGTGCCATCAGGGACAGCCGGGATCAGCCCCAGCATTTT
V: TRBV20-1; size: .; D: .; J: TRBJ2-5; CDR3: CGARRGEETQYF; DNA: TGCGGTGCTAGGCGAGGGGAGGAGACCCAGTACTTC
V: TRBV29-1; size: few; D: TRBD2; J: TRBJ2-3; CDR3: CSGGGGRGTDTQYF; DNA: TGCAGCGGGGGAGGCGGGAGAGGCACAGATACGCAGTATTTT
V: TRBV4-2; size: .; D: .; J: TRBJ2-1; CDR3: CASSQESASSHNEQFF; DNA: TGTGCCAGCAGCCAAGAATCGGCAAGCTCCCACAATGAGCAGTTCTTC
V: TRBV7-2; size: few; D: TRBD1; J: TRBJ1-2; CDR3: CASSGRTGEVYTF; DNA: TGTGCCAGCAGCGGCCGGACAGGCGAGGTCTACACCTTC
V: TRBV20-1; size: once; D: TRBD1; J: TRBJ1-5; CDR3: CSARDPGTASLGPQHF; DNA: TGCAGTGCTAGAGACCCCGGGACAGCCTCGTTGGGCCCCCAGCATTTT
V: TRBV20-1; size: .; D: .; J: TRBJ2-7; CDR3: CSARERSSYEQYF; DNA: TGCAGTGCTAGAGAGCGGAGCTCCTACGAGCAGTACTTC
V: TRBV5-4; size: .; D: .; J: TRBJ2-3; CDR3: CASSFSSDTQYF; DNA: TGTGCCAGCAGCTTTTCCTCAGATACGCAGTATTTT
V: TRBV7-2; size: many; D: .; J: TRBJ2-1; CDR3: CASSLVAGRNEQFF; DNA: TGTGCCAGCAGCTTAGTTGCGGGAAGGAATGAGCAGTTCTTC
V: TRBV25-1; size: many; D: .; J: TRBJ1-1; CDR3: CASSGHGLAEAFF; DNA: TGTGCCAGCAGTGGCCACGGCCTCGCTGAAGCTTTCTTT
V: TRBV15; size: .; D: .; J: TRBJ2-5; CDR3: CATSTGVQETQYF; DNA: TGTGCCACCAGCACCGGGGTTCAGGAGACCCAGTACTTC
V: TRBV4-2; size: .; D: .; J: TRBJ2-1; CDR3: CASSQDQSDEQFF; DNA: TGTGCCAGCAGCCAGGACCAGTCCGATGAGCAGTTCTTC
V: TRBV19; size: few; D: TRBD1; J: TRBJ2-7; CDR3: CASSLKWTGGYEQYF; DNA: TGTGCCAGTAGTCTGAAATGGACAGGGGGGTACGAGCAGTACTTC
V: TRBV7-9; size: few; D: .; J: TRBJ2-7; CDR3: CASSSLGGGYEQYF; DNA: TGTGCCAGCAGCTCATTAGGGGGGGGCTACGAGCAGTACTTC
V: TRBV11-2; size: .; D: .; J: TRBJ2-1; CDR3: CASSLSPGKGNEQFF; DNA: TGTGCCAGCAGCTTATCCCCGGGGAAGGGAAATGAGCAGTTCTTC
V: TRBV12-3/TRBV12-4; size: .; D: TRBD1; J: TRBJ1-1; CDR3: CASRRGQGATEAFF; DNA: TGTGCCAGCAGACGAGGACAGGGAGCGACTGAAGCTTTCTTT
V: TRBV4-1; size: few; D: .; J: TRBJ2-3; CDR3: CASSQDEGTDTQYF; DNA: TGCGCCAGCAGCCAAGATGAAGGAACAGATACGCAGTATTTT
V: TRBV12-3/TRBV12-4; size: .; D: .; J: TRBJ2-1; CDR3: CASSLRGDAEQFF; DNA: TGTGCCAGCAGTTTAAGGGGAGATGCTGAGCAGTTCTTC
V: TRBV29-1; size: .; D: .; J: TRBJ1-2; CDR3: CSVGGRGAVNYGYTF; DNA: TGCAGCGTGGGCGGCAGAGGGGCGGTCAACTATGGCTACACCTTC
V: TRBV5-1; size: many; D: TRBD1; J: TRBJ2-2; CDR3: CASREQGGTGELFF; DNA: TGCGCCAGCAGAGAACAGGGGGGCACCGGGGAGCTGTTTTTT
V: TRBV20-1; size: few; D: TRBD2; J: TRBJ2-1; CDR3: CSARLSSGSKNEQFF; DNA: TGCAGTGCTAGGTTGTCTAGCGGGAGTAAAAATGAGCAGTTCTTC
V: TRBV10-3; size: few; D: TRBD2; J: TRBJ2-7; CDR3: CAIGGASGTHEQYF; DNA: TGTGCCATCGGGGGTGCTAGCGGGACCCACGAGCAGTACTTC
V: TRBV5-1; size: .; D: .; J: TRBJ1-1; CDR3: CASSLGASGMNTEAFF; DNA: TGCGCCAGCAGCTTGGGGGCGTCAGGGATGAACACTGAAGCTTTCTTT
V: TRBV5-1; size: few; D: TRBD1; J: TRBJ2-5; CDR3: CASSLGQGYGETQYF; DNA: TGCGCCAGCAGCTTGGGACAGGGATACGGTGAGACCCAGTACTTC
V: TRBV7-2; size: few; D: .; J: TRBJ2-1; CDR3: CASSLGGPQNEQFF; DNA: TGTGCCAGCAGCTTGGGGGGACCTCAGAATGAGCAGTTCTTC
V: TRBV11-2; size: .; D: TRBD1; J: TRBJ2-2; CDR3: CASSSGQGKNTGELFF; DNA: TGTGCCAGCAGCTCGGGACAGGGGAAGAACACCGGGGAGCTGTTTTTT
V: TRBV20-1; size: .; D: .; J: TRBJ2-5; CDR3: CSARARRAEYQETQYF; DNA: TGCAGTGCTAGAGCCAGGCGAGCGGAATACCAAGAGACCCAGTACTTC
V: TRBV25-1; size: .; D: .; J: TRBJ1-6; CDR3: CASSEGGTYNSPLHF; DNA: TGTGCCAGCAGTGAAGGGGGGACCTATAATTCACCCCTCCACTTT
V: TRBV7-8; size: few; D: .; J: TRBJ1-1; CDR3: CASSYRDFQGTEAFF; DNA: TGTGCCAGCAGCTACCGGGACTTCCAGGGCACTGAAGCTTTCTTT
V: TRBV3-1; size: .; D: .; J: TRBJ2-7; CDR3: CASSQVFQGSYEQYF; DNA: TGTGCCAGCAGCCAAGTCTTCCAGGGGTCCTACGAGCAGTACTTC
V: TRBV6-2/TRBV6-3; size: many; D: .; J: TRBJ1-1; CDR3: CASSYWGNTEAFF; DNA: TGTGCCAGCAGTTACTGGGGGAACACTGAAGCTTTCTTT
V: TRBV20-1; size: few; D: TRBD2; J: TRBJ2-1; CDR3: CSARVASGPISYNEQFF; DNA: TGCAGTGCTAGAGTAGCTAGCGGGCCCATCTCCTACAATGAGCAGTTCTTC
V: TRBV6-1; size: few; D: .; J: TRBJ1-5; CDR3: CASSEAGPQPQHF; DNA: TGTGCCAGCAGTGAAGCGGGGCCCCAGCCCCAGCATTTT
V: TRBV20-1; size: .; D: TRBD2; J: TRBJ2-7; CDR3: CSAANSGRFYEQYF; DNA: TGCAGTGCTGCGAACAGCGGGAGGTTCTACGAGCAGTACTTC
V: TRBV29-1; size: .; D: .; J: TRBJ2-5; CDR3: CSSRPGQETQYF; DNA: TGCAGCTCCCGCCCCGGCCAAGAGACCCAGTACTTC